Listed below are T cell receptor beta chains from one sample, sequenced in a study of shared clonotypes between healthy human individuals. Assay used: immunoSEQ multiplex PCR; TCRdb lists only in-frame clones, some missing. Of 550,000 to 800,000 clones in the sample, roughly 70% are singletons; the top ten hold less than 2%. The specimen was memory CD4+ T cells sorted from blood. The source of these receptors is a woman younger than 45 in good health. Each CDR3 is given with its conserved first and last residue. The order of the fields is clone size, V gene, J gene, D gene, CDR3 protein, CDR3 DNA. The D gene is left open where the match is weak. The size of a clone is reported for some rows only, either as once, few or many, or as a class for expanded clones.

-	TRBV4-1	TRBJ2-6	TRBD1	CASSQGQGAGANVLTF	TGCGCCAGCAGCCAAGGACAGGGAGCTGGGGCCAACGTCCTGACTTTC
-	TRBV11-2	TRBJ2-7	-	CASSQTEYSYEQYF	TGTGCCAGCAGCCAAACAGAATACTCCTACGAGCAGTACTTC
-	TRBV2	TRBJ2-7	TRBD1	CASSEDRGLYEQYF	TGTGCCAGCAGTGAAGACAGGGGGTTGTACGAGCAGTACTTC
-	TRBV6-5	TRBJ2-2	TRBD2	CASNGLAGAGELFF	TGTGCCAGCAATGGACTAGCGGGAGCTGGGGAGCTGTTTTTT
-	TRBV13	TRBJ1-1	-	CASSITGLNTEAFF	TGTGCCAGCAGCATAACAGGGTTGAACACTGAAGCTTTCTTT
-	TRBV6-1	TRBJ2-5	-	CASSSQGTSQETQYF	TGTGCCAGCAGTTCCCAGGGGACCAGTCAAGAGACCCAGTACTTC
-	TRBV18	TRBJ1-1	-	CASSPGGNTEAFF	TGTGCCAGCTCACCAGGCGGTAACACTGAAGCTTTCTTT
-	TRBV27	TRBJ1-5	-	CASRRLRGGNQPQHF	TGTGCCAGCAGGAGACTGAGGGGTGGCAATCAGCCCCAGCATTTT
-	TRBV4-1	TRBJ2-3	TRBD1	CASSHQDRGSDTQYF	TGCGCCAGCAGCCACCAGGACAGGGGGTCAGATACGCAGTATTTT
few	TRBV27	TRBJ2-1	TRBD1	CASSFRGQGINEQFF	TGTGCCAGCAGTTTTCGCGGACAGGGTATCAATGAGCAGTTCTTC
-	TRBV6-5	TRBJ1-2	TRBD1	CASSLGQGALYGYTF	TGTGCCAGCAGTTTGGGACAGGGGGCCCTCTATGGCTACACCTTC
-	TRBV25-1	TRBJ2-2	-	CASSDLTKNTGELFF	TGTGCCAGCAGTGATCTAACAAAAAACACCGGGGAGCTGTTTTTT
-	TRBV5-1	TRBJ2-3	TRBD1	CASSTTGGSTDTQYF	TGCGCCAGCAGCACGACAGGGGGTAGCACAGATACGCAGTATTTT
-	TRBV12-5	TRBJ2-2	-	CASGLVIRGTGELFF	TGTGCTAGTGGCCTCGTAATACGAGGGACCGGGGAGCTGTTTTTT
-	TRBV6-5	TRBJ2-1	TRBD2	CASSQGLAGNNEQFF	TGTGCCAGCAGCCAGGGACTAGCGGGAAACAATGAGCAGTTCTTC
-	TRBV14	TRBJ2-7	TRBD2	CASSPLAGVPYEQYF	TGTGCCAGCAGCCCCCTAGCGGGAGTCCCCTACGAGCAGTACTTC
-	TRBV6-5	TRBJ2-3	TRBD2	CASSLWEGSDTQYF	TGTGCCAGCAGTCTGTGGGAGGGCTCAGATACGCAGTATTTT
-	TRBV11-2	TRBJ1-3	-	CASSPHQGASGNTIYF	TGTGCCAGCAGCCCGCATCAGGGAGCCTCTGGAAACACCATATATTTT
-	TRBV5-1	TRBJ2-1	-	CASSLAGDSYNEQFF	TGCGCCAGCAGCTTGGCCGGGGATTCCTACAATGAGCAGTTCTTC
once	TRBV6-6	TRBJ2-3	-	CASSKTRVEITDTQYF	TGTGCCAGCAGCAAGACACGCGTAGAAATCACAGATACGCAGTATTTT
-	TRBV19	TRBJ2-7	TRBD2	CASSPFVGGRAAIEQYF	TGTGCCAGTAGCCCCTTCGTCGGCGGGAGGGCCGCGATCGAGCAGTACTTC
-	TRBV30	TRBJ2-5	-	CAYQTDHQETQYF	TGTGCCTACCAAACAGATCACCAAGAGACCCAGTACTTC
-	TRBV6-5	TRBJ1-6	-	CASSVERDSPLHF	TGTGCCAGCAGTGTGGAGCGTGATTCACCCCTCCACTTT
-	TRBV27	TRBJ2-3	-	CASSPLVRDTQYF	TGTGCCAGCAGTCCACTAGTCAGGGATACGCAGTATTTT
-	TRBV27	TRBJ1-5	TRBD1	CASSDRENQPQHF	TGTGCCAGCAGCGACAGGGAAAATCAGCCCCAGCATTTT
-	TRBV14	TRBJ2-7	TRBD1	CASSQVKGAASYEQYF	TGTGCCAGCAGCCAAGTTAAGGGGGCGGCGAGTTACGAGCAGTACTTC
few	TRBV2	TRBJ2-7	TRBD2	CASSGTSFYEQYF	TGTGCCAGCAGTGGGACTAGTTTCTACGAGCAGTACTTC
-	TRBV19	TRBJ1-5	TRBD1	CASNRDRGRRQPQHF	TGTGCCAGTAATCGTGACAGGGGGCGCCGTCAGCCCCAGCATTTT
-	TRBV6-5	TRBJ2-7	TRBD2	CASSYGTSGSYEQYF	TGTGCCAGCAGTTACGGGACTAGCGGGTCCTACGAGCAGTACTTC
-	TRBV5-1	TRBJ2-5	TRBD1	CASSYDGDRGGETQYF	TGCGCCAGCAGCTACGACGGGGACAGGGGTGGAGAGACCCAGTACTTC
few	TRBV27	TRBJ2-7	-	CASSLGQGGVYEQYF	TGTGCCAGCAGTTTGGGGCAGGGTGGGGTATACGAGCAGTACTTC
-	TRBV21-1	TRBJ2-7	-	CASSNLGGGLYEQYF	TGTGCCAGCAGCAATTTGGGCGGGGGCCTCTACGAGCAGTACTTC
-	TRBV9	TRBJ2-2	TRBD2	CASSAIPSGGELFF	TGTGCCAGCAGCGCTATTCCTAGCGGTGGGGAGCTGTTTTTT
-	TRBV5-1	TRBJ1-5	-	CASREDSNQPQHF	TGCGCCAGCAGGGAAGATAGCAATCAGCCCCAGCATTTT
-	TRBV12-5	TRBJ1-4	-	CASGLVFVGKEYEKLFF	TGTGCTAGTGGTTTGGTATTTGTAGGGAAAGAATATGAAAAACTGTTTTTT
-	TRBV4-1	TRBJ2-3	TRBD2	CASSQAGGSTDTQYF	TGCGCCAGCAGCCAAGCGGGGGGAAGCACAGATACGCAGTATTTT
-	TRBV11-2	TRBJ1-1	-	CASSVQRDLEAFF	TGTGCCAGCAGCGTACAGCGGGACCTCGAAGCTTTCTTT
-	TRBV27	TRBJ2-7	TRBD2	CASSHSGTSGAEQYF	TGTGCCAGCAGTCACTCCGGGACTAGCGGGGCCGAGCAGTACTTC
-	TRBV7-8	TRBJ1-4	-	CASSTGPGQGNEKLFF	TGTGCCAGCAGCACGGGCCCGGGCCAGGGGAATGAAAAACTGTTTTTT
once	TRBV2	TRBJ2-2	-	CASRGDTSNTGELFF	TGTGCCAGCAGGGGAGACACTTCGAACACCGGGGAGCTGTTTTTT
-	TRBV6-1	TRBJ2-4	TRBD1	CASSERGRGTSGGYF	TGTGCCAGCAGTGAACGTGGCAGGGGGACGTCTGGAGGGTACTTC
-	TRBV10-3	TRBJ2-7	TRBD2	CAISRTPATTSGSVEQYF	TGTGCCATCAGTCGGACACCAGCTACGACTAGCGGGAGTGTCGAGCAGTACTTC
-	TRBV7-2	TRBJ2-3	-	CASTSLAPDTQYF	TGTGCCAGCACCTCACTAGCCCCAGATACGCAGTATTTT
-	TRBV27	TRBJ2-3	-	CASSSRTITDTQYF	TGTGCCAGCAGTTCAAGGACGATTACAGATACGCAGTATTTT
-	TRBV19	TRBJ1-2	-	CASRGAGYGYTF	TGTGCCAGTAGAGGGGCAGGCTATGGCTACACCTTC
-	TRBV7-9	TRBJ2-3	-	CASSLGRDPYTDTQYF	TGTGCCAGCAGCTTAGGGCGGGACCCCTACACAGATACGCAGTATTTT
-	TRBV7-2	TRBJ2-7	TRBD1	CASSLVDRGPYEQYF	TGTGCCAGCAGCTTAGTGGACAGGGGGCCGTACGAGCAGTACTTC
-	TRBV16	TRBJ2-7	-	CASSQITLGTNEQYF	TGTGCCAGCAGCCAAATAACTCTAGGAACAAACGAGCAGTACTTC
once	TRBV28	TRBJ1-2	-	CALRGRDYGYTF	TGTGCCTTACGGGGGAGGGACTATGGCTACACCTTC
many	TRBV7-8	TRBJ2-5	TRBD2	CASRNGGAGASGQTQYF	TGTGCCAGCAGAAATGGCGGGGCTGGGGCTAGCGGACAGACCCAGTACTTC
-	TRBV21-1	TRBJ2-2	-	CASSPRVELFF	TGTGCCAGCAGCCCGAGAGTGGAGCTGTTTTTT
-	TRBV11-2	TRBJ2-1	TRBD2	CASSLLSSGVYNEQFF	TGTGCCAGCAGCTTACTCTCTAGCGGGGTATACAATGAGCAGTTCTTC
many	TRBV7-3	TRBJ2-1	-	CASSLGNEQFF	TGTGCCAGCAGCTTAGGCAATGAGCAGTTCTTC